This TCR beta chain was recovered during a study of blood T cells in healthy people across ages. The V gene lost 7 bases and the J gene lost 8 bases, with 14 bases spanning the gap. The germline V gene encodes CDR1 MDHEN and CDR2 SYDVKM. The CDR3 extends over 12 amino acids. It was with a sample-barcoded 5' primer and a J-beta primer mix that a second PCR of roughly 6 to 12 cycles was run. TCRdb reprocessed the 5' RACE reads with MiXCR, giving one entry per CDR3 protein. The table lists hundreds of thousands of distinct CDR3 sequences, around 38% of them singletons, with 30% in the top ten. Material: blood. This clonotype was sampled from an elderly man in good health. The J gene is TRBJ1-2, the V gene TRBV28; no clear D gene. The CDR3 region is CASNTSWRGYTF. The CDR3 DNA reads as TGTGCCAGCAATACATCGTGGCGCGGCTACACCTTC.